This TCR beta chain was recovered during a study of blood T cell repertoires in COVID-19. Overall study: The origin of the acute and convalescent COVID-19 samples was the United States, Italy and Spain.

Study processing details: It was from reference gene primer amplification that nucleated cell counts were estimated. Profiling relied on immunoSEQ multiplex PCR, and the TCRdb table lists in-frame clones only, not all of them. Clone size and V and J calls were adopted from that table, with D and trimming inferred from the DNA. The sample has fewer than 200,000 clones, approximately 80% seen once. Germline V gene data show CDR1 as LNHDA and CDR2 as SQIVND (reference sequence). With 5 bases clipped from V and 8 bases from J, the junction kept 9 bases outside the gene matches. The CDR3 sequence is 14 residues long.

The genes are TRBV19 and TRBJ1-2, with 9 bases that match TRBD1. The sample comprised peripheral blood. The receptor was isolated from a woman aged 40 to 50 with COVID-19, enrolled during active disease. The CDR3 protein is CASSPDRGSGGYTF. CDR3 DNA: TGTGCCAGTAGTCCGGACAGGGGATCTGGCGGCTACACCTTC.